This T cell receptor beta chain is drawn from a study of neurological immune-mediated disorders. Whole-study context: For the 34 multiple sclerosis patients, the disease was relapsing-remitting in roughly 31 and secondary progressive in 3.

It was by 5'RACE with 10-nucleotide random UMIs that the cDNA was made. TCRdb itself ran the 5' RACE reads through MiXCR, one entry per CDR3 protein. Of over 65,000 distinct CDR3 sequences in the sample, approximately 2.4% were seen once. Study-level points and caveats: HTLV-1-associated myelopathy led in TCR clonal expansion, while multiple sclerosis ranked lowest, below healthy controls. Among 34 multiple sclerosis patients, 18 had repertoires that phylogenetic grouping placed in one related-CDR3 cluster, a possible signature.

CDR3 size: 13 residues. The V and J ends lost 3 bases and 8 bases respectively, with 13 bases between them. This clonotype was observed many times. The antigen is unknown. The sequence derives from a woman aged 30 to 39 with multiple sclerosis. This chain uses TRBV12-3 or TRBV12-4 with TRBJ1-2; no clear D gene. Specimen: PBMCs. Here the CDR3 reads CASSFRSRRGYTF. CDR3 bases: TGTGCCAGCAGTTTCAGGAGCCGGAGAGGCTACACCTTC.